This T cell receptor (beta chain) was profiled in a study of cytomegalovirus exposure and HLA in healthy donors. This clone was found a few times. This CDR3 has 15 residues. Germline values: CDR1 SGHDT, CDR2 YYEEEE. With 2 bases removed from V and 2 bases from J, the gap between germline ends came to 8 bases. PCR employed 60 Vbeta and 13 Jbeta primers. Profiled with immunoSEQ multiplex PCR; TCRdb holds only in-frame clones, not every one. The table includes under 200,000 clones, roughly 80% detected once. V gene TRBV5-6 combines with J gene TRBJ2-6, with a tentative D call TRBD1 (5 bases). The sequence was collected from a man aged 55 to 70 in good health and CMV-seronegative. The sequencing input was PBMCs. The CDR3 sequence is CASSFQGAGANVLTF. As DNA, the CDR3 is TGTGCCAGCAGCTTTCAGGGCGCTGGGGCCAACGTCCTGACTTTC.